The T cell receptor beta chain described here comes from a study of T cells in Graves' hyperthyroidism and ophthalmopathy. Study-level results: Among clonotypes expanded in thyroid above 0.001, most were also found in blood. Model-based prediction identified ophthalmopathy a median 6.5 months prior to its onset.

Germline CDR1 reads KGHSH; CDR2 reads LQKENI. The CDR3 consists of 17 residues. V gave up 3 bases and J gave up 6 bases, with 21 bases separating them. This clonotype came up a few times. Its antigen is unknown. From RNA transcripts, TCR beta CDR3 regions were amplified. When the TCR CDR3 underwent first-round RT-PCR, the HTBI primer set was used. TCRdb re-called the multiplex PCR reads through MiXCR, storing one row per CDR3 protein. Here the sample spans about 690,000 distinct CDR3 sequences, 17% being singletons. Material: blood. This sequence was found in a man in his fifties or sixties with Graves' hyperthyroidism. This sequence joins TRBV18 and TRBJ2-1; no definite D call. DNA for the CDR3: TGTGCCAGCTCACCTAGCCTGAAGGGTTTGGCGGTCAATGAGCAGTTCTTC. Its protein product is CASSPSLKGLAVNEQFF.